A single sample is the source of the 11 T cell receptor beta chains below, sequenced in a study of T cells after yellow fever vaccination. TCRdb reanalysed the 5' RACE reads using MiXCR and keeps one entry per CDR3 protein. Of 300,000 to 350,000 distinct CDR3 sequences in the sample, around 4.3% were seen once. The material sequenced was PBMCs, taken 15 days after the yellow fever booster vaccination. These receptors were taken from a man between 18 and 29 years old who received the YFV17D yellow fever vaccine.

This clonotype was observed a handful of times. The gene calls are TRBV9 and TRBJ1-1; D call uncertain. The germline CDR1 and CDR2 sequences are SGDLS and YYNGEE. This CDR3 is built from 11 residues. V was pared by 7 bases and J by 4 bases, with 8 bases between. The CDR3 nucleotides read TGTGCCAGCGGACCTAGCACTGAAGCTTTCTTT. Protein product: CASGPSTEAFF.

There are many counts of this clonotype. The J gene is TRBJ2-5, the V gene TRBV29-1; 12 bases align to TRBD1. CDR1 and CDR2 (germline): SQVTM, ANQGSEA. J was trimmed by 4 bases and V by 6 bases; bases with no gene match: 3. The CDR3 consists of 13 residues. For the CDR3, the DNA is TGCAGCGTGCGGGACAGGGGGCTAGAGACCCAGTACTTC. Translation: CSVRDRGLETQYF.

This clonotype was recorded at least ten times. The chain recombines TRBV5-1 with TRBJ2-7; 9 positions match TRBD1. J lost 10 bases, V lost 4 bases, and 15 bases had no gene match. Germline V gene lookup returns CDR1 SGHRS and CDR2 YFSETQ. The CDR3 contains 15 residues. In DNA, the CDR3 is TGCGCCAGCAGCCCACCGGGACAGGGCCTTGCCGAACAGTACTTC. Protein product: CASSPPGQGLAEQYF.

As DNA, the CDR3 is TGCAGTGCTAGACCCGGGAACCTTGTATCCTACGAGCAGTACTTC. Its translation is CSARPGNLVSYEQYF. The rearrangement uses TRBV20-1 and TRBJ2-7; weak D call: TRBD2 (5 bases). The length of the CDR3 is 15 residues. From germline, CDR1 is DFQATT and CDR2 SNEGSKA (reference sequence). V dropped 2 bases and J dropped 1 base, with 15 bases sitting between them.

This clonotype showed up just a few times. The V and J genes are TRBV4-1 and TRBJ1-6; the D is unclear. Germline V gene sequence: CDR1 MGHRA, CDR2 YSYEKL. V was trimmed by 0 bases and J by 0 bases, leaving 9 bases between them. This CDR3 is built from 17 residues. CDR3 residues: CASSQERRSSYNSPLHF. In DNA form, the CDR3 reads TGCGCCAGCAGCCAAGAAAGGAGGAGCTCCTATAATTCACCCCTCCACTTT.

This clonotype came up many times. J is TRBJ2-6 and V is TRBV6-5; D is uncertain. CDR1 MNHEY and CDR2 SVGAGI come from the germline V gene. V lost 2 bases to trimming and J lost 1 base, with 6 bases between them. The CDR3 runs to 15 residues. The CDR3 region is CASSYASSGANVLTF. CDR3 bases: TGTGCCAGCAGTTACGCGTCATCTGGGGCCAACGTCCTGACTTTC.

This chain links TRBV30 with TRBJ1-2; D remains unclear. Trimming pared 2 bases from V and 2 bases from J, leaving 9 bases between. Germline V gene lookup returns CDR1 GTSNPN and CDR2 SVGIG (reference sequence). This CDR3 spans 13 amino acids. The CDR3 nucleotides are TGTGCCTGGAGTTTAAGAGTGAACTATGGCTACACCTTC. It specifies CAWSLRVNYGYTF.

This clonotype was seen repeatedly, ten times or more. CDR3 nucleotides: TGTGCCATTGGCCAGGGATATACCGGGGCCAACGTCCTGACTTTC. Translating gives CAIGQGYTGANVLTF. The V call is TRBV6-5, the J call TRBJ2-6, with a possible D match to TRBD1 (5 bases). V shed 10 bases and J shed 4 bases, with 17 bases lying between them. The germline gives CDR1 MNHEY, CDR2 SVGAGI. This CDR3 has 15 amino acids.

This clonotype showed up many times. The chain employs TRBV5-1 and TRBJ2-5; perhaps TRBD1 as D (6 bases). CDR1 SGHRS and CDR2 YFSETQ come from the germline V gene. The CDR3 has 15 residues. Trimming shortened V by 4 bases and J by 2 bases, and 15 bases separated the two germline ends. The CDR3 loop is CASSIMDSRQETQYF. CDR3 DNA: TGCGCCAGCAGCATTATGGACAGTCGACAAGAGACCCAGTACTTC.

This clonotype came up many times. The chain employs TRBV20-1 and TRBJ1-1, with unresolved D. V was trimmed by 2 bases and J by 0 bases, leaving 10 bases between them. The length of the CDR3 is 14 residues. CDR1 DFQATT and CDR2 SNEGSKA come from the germline V gene (reference sequence). CDR3: CSARKRALNTEAFF. CDR3 nucleotides: TGCAGTGCTAGAAAGAGGGCATTGAACACTGAAGCTTTCTTT.

This clonotype was counted ten times or more. J is TRBJ1-1 and V is TRBV4-3; 7 nucleotides align to TRBD1. The junction had 7 bases not matched to a gene; V was cut back by 0 bases and J by 6 bases. CDR3 size: 15 residues. Per germline, CDR1 LGHNA and CDR2 YSLEER. The DNA for the CDR3 is TGCGCCAGCAGCCAAGACGACAGGGTTAACGCTGAAGCTTTCTTT. Translating gives CASSQDDRVNAEAFF.